Presented here are 5 T cell receptor beta chains from one specimen sequenced in a study of TIL therapy for anti-PD-1-resistant metastatic lung cancer. Time point reported: pre-treatment sample, taken before nivolumab and TIL therapy. This was the immunoSEQ v3 assay. Produced via immunoSEQ multiplex PCR; TCRdb's table is partial and in-frame only. This table holds 35,000 to 55,000 clones, about 80% found once. The sequenced sample was blood, obtained at baseline. All receptors derive from a man aged 65-85 years with non-small cell lung cancer.

This clone was detected only once. The chain carries TRBV6-5 and TRBJ2-1, with TRBD1 identical over 8 bases. The CDR3 length is 16 residues. CDR1 MNHEY and CDR2 SVGAGI come from the germline V gene. The V and J ends lost 2 bases and 3 bases, in that order; junction bases with no gene match: 6. Here the CDR3 DNA reads TGTGCCAGCAGTTACGGGACAGGCCAGAACTACAATGAGCAGTTCTTC. It is translated as CASSYGTGQNYNEQFF.

This chain links TRBV29-1 with TRBJ1-2; no clear D. The germline V and J ends were trimmed by 2 bases and 4 bases, with 11 bases remaining between them. Germline V gives CDR1 SQVTM, CDR2 ANQGSEA. The CDR3 spans 13 residues. Written as DNA, the CDR3 is TGCAGCGTTGAAAAGGGCCTTAGCTATGGCTACACCTTC. Protein product: CSVEKGLSYGYTF.

V and J are TRBV9 and TRBJ2-3; 9 bases agree with TRBD2. The CDR3 totals 19 residues. Germline loops: CDR1 SGDLS, CDR2 YYNGEE. Germline trimming cut 0 bases from V and 1 base from J; bases unmatched to any gene: 12. CDR3 sequence reads: CASSVELASGKFGTDTQYF. The CDR3 bases are TGTGCCAGCAGCGTAGAACTGGCTAGCGGGAAGTTCGGCACAGATACGCAGTATTTT. Together with reference TRBV9 and TRBJ2-3, the CDR3 gives the full variable domain: DSGVTQTPKHLITATGQRVTLRCSPRSGDLSVYWYQQSLDQGLQFLIQYYNGEERAKGNILERFSAQQFPDLHSELNLSSLELGDSALYFCASSVELASGKFGTDTQYFGPGTRLTVL.

This clone occurred a few times. The chain joins TRBV6-5 to TRBJ1-2; 7 bases match TRBD1. Germline V gene lookup returns CDR1 MNHEY and CDR2 SVGAGI. The CDR3 runs 13 residues. V lost 9 bases, J lost 2 bases, and 6 bases stayed unmatched. Written as DNA, the CDR3 is TGTGCCAGTCGGGACAGTCTGAACTATGGCTACACCTTC. This translates into CASRDSLNYGYTF.

This clone was seen only a few times. The chain couples TRBV7-9 to TRBJ1-2; TRBD1 aligns across 7 bases. The CDR3 has 14 amino acids. J lost 6 bases, V lost 0 bases, and 4 bases had no gene match. Germline V lookup: CDR1 SEHNR, CDR2 FQNEAQ (reference sequence). CDR3 loop: CASSLAYRGDGYTF. For the CDR3, the DNA is TGTGCCAGCAGCTTAGCGTACAGGGGCGATGGCTACACCTTC.